A single sample gave rise to the 6 T cell receptor beta chains below, sequenced in a study of tumor-infiltrating lymphocytes in primary liver carcinoma. The input was 500 ng total RNA; TCR beta cDNA was made from it with a constant-region primer. Three nested multiplex PCR rounds, a slightly modified ARM-PCR method, built the TCR beta libraries. The opening two PCR rounds, 10 cycles each, paired TRBV1-TRBV30 forward primers with a C-beta reverse primer. TCRdb analysed the multiplex PCR reads with MiXCR anew, one entry per CDR3 protein. Among 150,000 to 200,000 distinct CDR3 sequences listed, about 60% were seen once. RNA was extracted from whole blood without cell sorting, alongside germline DNA. The sequenced sample was peripheral blood. The receptors stem from a man in his forties or fifties with primary liver carcinoma and hepatitis B virus infection.

The chain uses TRBV6-5 and TRBJ2-6; the D gene is possibly TRBD2 (6 bases). This CDR3 is 17 amino acids long. Germline V CDR1 and CDR2: MNHEY, SVGAGI. The germline V and J ends were trimmed by 10 bases and 0 bases, with 19 bases remaining between them. CDR3 nucleotide sequence: TGTGCCAACAGGCGGGACTCTGGATACTCTGGGGCCAACGTCCTGACTTTC. It specifies CANRRDSGYSGANVLTF.

The rearrangement uses TRBV6-5 and TRBJ1-4; D gene uncertain. This CDR3 region has 15 residues. CDR1 is MNHEY and CDR2 is SVGAGI in the germline V gene. The V and J ends lost 2 bases and 0 bases respectively, with 7 bases between them. Here the CDR3 DNA reads TGTGCCAGCAGTTACCGACAAGCAACTAATGAAAAACTGTTTTTT. Amino acid sequence: CASSYRQATNEKLFF.

J is TRBJ2-7 and V is TRBV5-1, with D perhaps matching TRBD1 or TRBD2 (5 bases each). Per germline, CDR1 SGHRS and CDR2 YFSETQ. The CDR3 has 15 amino acids. Trimming removed 7 bases from V and 2 bases from J, with 19 bases in between. The CDR3 loop is CASSPEGTGAYEQYF. The DNA for the CDR3 is TGCGCCAGCTCACCCGAAGGGACGGGTGCCTACGAGCAGTACTTC.

Notes on this clonotype: One junction end does not reproduce the germline sequence, and a read error may be involved. The chain joins TRBV11-2 to TRBJ2-3, with D maybe TRBD2 (5 bases). CDR1 and CDR2 (germline): SGHAT, FQNNGV. The CDR3 is made up of 15 amino acids. The CDR3 spells CAISPSTGSADTQYF. The CDR3 coding sequence is TGTGCCATCAGCCCCAGTACGGGATCGGCAGATACCCAGTATTTT.

This clonotype was observed a few times. A clone one base away is much larger, so this may be a read error. V is TRBV11-2 and J is TRBJ2-5; tentative D call: TRBD2 (5 bases). V was pared by 5 bases and J by 8 bases, with 18 bases between. Germline V gene sequence: CDR1 SGHAT, CDR2 FQNNGV. The CDR3 runs 14 residues. Here the CDR3 reads CASSASSWGETQYF. CDR3 DNA sequence: TGTGCCAGCAGCGCATCCTCTTGGGGAGAAACCCAGTACTTC.

This clonotype was found a few times. This sequence joins TRBV14 and TRBJ1-1, with 7 bases identical to TRBD1. In germline, CDR1 is SGHDN, CDR2 FVKESK. Trimming took 4 bases from V and 6 from J; bases not matched to a gene: 5. The CDR3 runs to 13 residues. The CDR3 sequence: CASSLGTASEAFF. The CDR3 DNA reads TGTGCCAGCAGCCTCGGGACAGCCTCTGAAGCTTTCTTT.